This T cell receptor beta chain is from a study of response to subunit inactivated influenza vaccine. This clonotype was seen more than once but under ten times. TCRdb called the RT-PCR reads again in MiXCR, with one record for every CDR3 protein. The sample has approximately 170,000 distinct CDR3 sequences, less than 15% seen once. The sample was also reused in another study, on T cells expressing NK-cell markers. That study reports: What made the TCR beta cDNA was 5'RACE template switching with UMIs. Sorting of alpha-beta TCR T cells alone was achieved in several experiments with an anti-gamma-delta TCR antibody.

Sequences were derived from CD8+ T cells sorted from PBMCs, sampled 11 to 12 days after vaccination. This sequence originates from a man over 45 who received an inactivated influenza vaccine.

The CDR3 sequence is CASSLGLARDTQYF. Here the CDR3 DNA reads TGTGCCAGCAGCCTCGGTCTAGCGAGGGATACGCAGTATTTT. The chain links TRBV5-6 to TRBJ2-3; possible D gene TRBD2, 6 bases. The CDR3 extends over 14 amino acids. From germline, CDR1 is SGHDT and CDR2 YYEEEE. V was cut by 4 bases and J by 6 bases, with 15 bases left in between.